This TCR beta chain was obtained from a study of cytomegalovirus exposure and HLA in healthy donors. Germline CDR1 MNHNY, CDR2 SVGAGI (reference sequence). The ends were cut back, 7 bases at V and 4 bases at J, with 11 bases in the middle. The length of the CDR3 is 13 residues. Vbeta (60) and Jbeta (13) primers were used in the PCR. Repertoires were generated with immunoSEQ multiplex PCR, while TCRdb's copy carries only in-frame clones and drops some. The sample records roughly 290,000 clones, 85% to 90% being singletons. The origin of this receptor is a woman younger than 30 in good health and CMV-seronegative. The sample comprised PBMCs. V is TRBV6-6 and J is TRBJ1-5; D call uncertain. Here the CDR3 DNA reads TGTGCCAGCACCACTCCGGGGAATCAGCCCCAGCATTTT. It encodes CASTTPGNQPQHF.